This TCR beta chain originates from a study of blood T cell repertoires in COVID-19. As for the study in general: Material from acute and convalescent COVID-19 was sourced from the United States, Italy and Spain.

Trimming cost V 5 bases and J 7 bases; bases outside gene matches: 9. CDR3 length: 15 residues. Germline V gene data show CDR1 as MNHEY and CDR2 as SVGAGI. Libraries were prepared by immunoSEQ multiplex PCR; TCRdb keeps only in-frame clonotypes and omits some of them. Counted here are around 140,000 clones, more than 75% occurring once; the ten biggest clones make up 4.8%. The gene calls are TRBV6-5 and TRBJ1-4; 8 bases agree with TRBD1. Input material: peripheral blood. The sequence derives from a human donor in a cohort sampled during active COVID-19. This CDR3 reads CASSHQDRVGEKLFF. In DNA form, the CDR3 reads TGTGCCAGCAGTCACCAGGACAGGGTCGGTGAAAAACTGTTTTTT.